This record covers a single T cell receptor (beta chain). Its antigen is as yet unknown. Amplified material comprised TCR beta CDR3 regions derived from RNA transcripts. First-round RT-PCR relied on HTBI primers, and a second-round multiplex PCR came next. Via MiXCR, TCRdb re-called the multiplex PCR reads, giving one row per CDR3 protein. The sample records about 170,000 distinct CDR3 sequences, over 35% being singletons. V was trimmed by 6 bases and J by 0 bases, leaving 12 bases between them. Germline V gene sequence: CDR1 DFQATT, CDR2 SNEGSKA (reference sequence). This CDR3 contains 14 residues. Having ophthalmopathy, the donors showed moderate-to-severe activity, CAS ≥3 and NOSPECS ≥4, with disease lasting under 3 months. These data are taken from a study of Graves' ophthalmopathy and Graves' hyperthyroidism. The study, taken as a whole, reports: Blood also carried most expanded thyroid clonotypes exceeding 0.001 frequency.

The chain has TRBV20-1 and TRBJ2-4; tentatively, D is TRBD1 (6 bases). Sequenced: peripheral blood. The sequence came from a woman aged 40 to 50 with Graves' ophthalmopathy. For the CDR3, the DNA is TGCAGTGCCAGGGACACCAAAGCCAAAAACATTCAGTACTTC. Translated: CSARDTKAKNIQYF.